This T cell receptor beta chain was profiled in a study of cytomegalovirus exposure and HLA in healthy donors. Study details: From donors who were HLA-typed, an early data release held around 80 million unique TCRs. Study results and limitations: Within a later analysis, the majority of CMV-associated TCR beta chains appeared HLA-restricted. Highly shared variants forming one cluster were likely a sequencing artifact.

Points on this clone: Its antigen is as yet unknown.

The PCR used 60 Vbeta and 13 Jbeta primers. Sequencing was performed with immunoSEQ multiplex PCR; in TCRdb, only in-frame clones are kept and a portion is missing. The data hold around 39,000 clones, with roughly 60% observed a single time. The germline CDR1 and CDR2 sequences are MNHEY and SVGAGI. Trimming removed 5 bases from V and 9 bases from J; junction bases left unmatched: 1. This CDR3 contains 11 residues. The chain uses TRBV6-5 and TRBJ2-1; the match to TRBD2 covers 7 bases. This receptor was identified in a human donor in good health. Sequencing was carried out using PBMCs. The CDR3: CASSQRGEQFF. DNA for the CDR3: TGTGCCAGCAGTCAGCGGGGTGAGCAGTTCTTC.